The T cell receptor (beta chain) described here comes from a study of T cell responses to AZD1222 COVID-19 vaccine. Some second doses came at about 4 weeks and others at about 12 weeks; these were pooled. Only in-frame clones appear in the TCRdb table, and some are missing; sequencing was by immunoSEQ multiplex PCR. The sample has about 140,000 clones, over 90% seen once. The CDR3 contains 16 residues. Germline loops: CDR1 SGHTA, CDR2 FQGNSA. V gave up 1 base and J gave up 5 bases, with 18 bases separating them. The material was peripheral blood, obtained 28 days after the second AZD1222 dose. The J gene is TRBJ2-7, the V gene TRBV7-2; D possibly corresponds to TRBD1 (6 bases). The sequence was collected from an adult who received the AZD1222 COVID-19 vaccine. Written as DNA, the CDR3 is TGTGCCAGCAGCTTAGTTTTCGGTACAGGGAGTAACGAGCAGTACTTC. Its protein is CASSLVFGTGSNEQYF.